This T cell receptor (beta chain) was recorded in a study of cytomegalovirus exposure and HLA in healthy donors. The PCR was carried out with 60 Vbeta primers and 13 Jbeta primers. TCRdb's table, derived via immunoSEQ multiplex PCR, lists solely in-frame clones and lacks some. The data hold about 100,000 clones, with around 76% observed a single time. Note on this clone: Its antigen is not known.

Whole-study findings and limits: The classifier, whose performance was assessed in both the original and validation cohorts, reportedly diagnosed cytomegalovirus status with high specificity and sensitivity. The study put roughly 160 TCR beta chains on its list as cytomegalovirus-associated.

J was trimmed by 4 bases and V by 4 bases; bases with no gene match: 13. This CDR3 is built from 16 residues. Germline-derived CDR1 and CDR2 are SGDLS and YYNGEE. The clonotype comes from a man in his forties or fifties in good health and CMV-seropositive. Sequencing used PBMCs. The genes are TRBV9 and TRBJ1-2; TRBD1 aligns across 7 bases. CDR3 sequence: CASSPGTVPRSYGYTF. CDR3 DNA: TGTGCCAGCAGCCCTGGGACAGTTCCCCGATCCTATGGCTACACCTTC.